Described below is a single T cell receptor (beta chain) sequence and its context. The antigen is not known. The PCR had 60 Vbeta and 13 Jbeta primers. Per the authors' pipeline: Some 10 million of some 80 million unique TCR beta chains were shared, per a later count. Method: immunoSEQ multiplex PCR; TCRdb's copy keeps in-frame clones and lacks some. The V and J calls and clone size were taken over from that table, and D and trimming were inferred from the DNA. This table has 150,000 to 200,000 clones, roughly four fifths appearing once. This entry is derived from a study of cytomegalovirus exposure and HLA in healthy donors. Study-wide findings and caveats: In vitro work confirmed that a few CMV-associated chains recognize CMV antigens. Being productive about 90% or about 30% of the time was typical of most TCR beta V segments in an earlier analysis.

The receptor was derived from a man aged 45-60 years in good health and CMV-seropositive. Sequenced input: PBMCs.

The CDR3 coding sequence is TGTGCCAGCAGTTCTCGTGGGCTGGGCTACGAGCAGTACTTC. Translating gives CASSSRGLGYEQYF. The chain links TRBV28 to TRBJ2-7; D remains unclear. The CDR3 spans 14 residues. Trimming shortened V by 4 bases and J by 3 bases, and 13 bases separated the two germline ends. CDR1 is MDHEN and CDR2 is SYDVKM in the germline V gene.